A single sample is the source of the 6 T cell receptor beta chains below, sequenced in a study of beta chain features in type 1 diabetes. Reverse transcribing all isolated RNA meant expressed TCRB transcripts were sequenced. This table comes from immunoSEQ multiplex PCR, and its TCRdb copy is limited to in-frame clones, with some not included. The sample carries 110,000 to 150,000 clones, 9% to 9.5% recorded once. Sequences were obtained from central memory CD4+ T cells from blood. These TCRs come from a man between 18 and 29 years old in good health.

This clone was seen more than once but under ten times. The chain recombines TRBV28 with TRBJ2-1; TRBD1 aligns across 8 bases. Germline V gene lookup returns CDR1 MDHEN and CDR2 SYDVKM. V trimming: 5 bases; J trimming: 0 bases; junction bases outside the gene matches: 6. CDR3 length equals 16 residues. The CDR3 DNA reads TGTGCCAGCAGTACCAGGGGGCGTCGCTCCTACAATGAGCAGTTCTTC. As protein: CASSTRGRRSYNEQFF.

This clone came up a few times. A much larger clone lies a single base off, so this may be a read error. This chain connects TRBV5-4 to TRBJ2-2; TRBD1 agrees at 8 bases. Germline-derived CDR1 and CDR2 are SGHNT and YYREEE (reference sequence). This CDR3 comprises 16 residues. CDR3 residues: CASSHGQGWYTGELFF. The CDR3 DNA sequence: TGCGCCAGCAGCCATGGACAGGGTTGGTACACCGGGGAGCTGTTTTTT.

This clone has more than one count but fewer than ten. CDR3 bases: TGTGCCAGCAGCACCTCGAGCGGGGGGGCGAGCGAGCAGTACTTC. Protein sequence: CASSTSSGGASEQYF. The chain uses TRBV7-2 and TRBJ2-7, with 10 bases matching TRBD2. The trim removed 5 bases at V and 6 bases at J, leaving 10 bases unmatched. The CDR3 spans 15 residues. Germline loops: CDR1 SGHTA, CDR2 FQGNSA.

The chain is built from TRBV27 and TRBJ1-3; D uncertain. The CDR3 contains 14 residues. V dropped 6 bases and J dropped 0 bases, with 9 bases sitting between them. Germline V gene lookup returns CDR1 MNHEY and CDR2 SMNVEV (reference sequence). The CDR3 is CASSNSGSGNTIYF. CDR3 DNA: TGTGCCAGCAGCAATTCAGGCTCTGGAAACACCATATATTTT.

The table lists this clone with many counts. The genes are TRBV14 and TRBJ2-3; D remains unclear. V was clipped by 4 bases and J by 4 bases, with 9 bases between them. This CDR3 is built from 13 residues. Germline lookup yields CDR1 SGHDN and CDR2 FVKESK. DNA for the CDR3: TGTGCCAGCAGCCCCCTGGCCCCAGATACGCAGTATTTT. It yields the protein CASSPLAPDTQYF.

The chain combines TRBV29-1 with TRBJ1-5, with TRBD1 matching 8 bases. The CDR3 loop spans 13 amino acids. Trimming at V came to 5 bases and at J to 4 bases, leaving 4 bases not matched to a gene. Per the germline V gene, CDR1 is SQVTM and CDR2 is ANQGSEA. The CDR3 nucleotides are TGCAGCGTTCGACAGGGGATGAATCAGCCCCAGCATTTT. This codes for CSVRQGMNQPQHF. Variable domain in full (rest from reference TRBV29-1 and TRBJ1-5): SAVISQKPSRDICQRGTSLTIQCQVDSQVTMMFWYRQQPGQSLTLIATANQGSEATYESGFVIDKFPISRPNLTFSTLTVSNMSPEDSSIYLCSVRQGMNQPQHFGDGTRLSIL.